These 9 T cell receptor beta chains share one sample of origin, sequenced in a study of T cell changes during pregnancy in multiple sclerosis. Clones were sequenced by immunoSEQ multiplex PCR, and TCRdb holds only the in-frame ones, with some missing. The sample holds 30,000 to 40,000 clones, about 91% seen once. Sequences were derived from CD4+ T cells from peripheral blood mononuclear cells, sampled in the third trimester of pregnancy. These receptors were collected from a female donor with multiple sclerosis, enrolled in a pregnancy study.

This sequence joins TRBV29-1 and TRBJ2-7; 8 bases line up with TRBD2. Per germline, CDR1 SQVTM and CDR2 ANQGSEA. The CDR3 length is 13 residues. The trim removed 3 bases at V and 4 bases at J, leaving 5 bases unmatched. The CDR3 bases are TGCAGCGTTGATCTCCCGGGGGGGTACGAGCAGTACTTC. This encodes CSVDLPGGYEQYF.

The V call is TRBV5-1, the J call TRBJ2-2, with D perhaps matching TRBD2 (6 bases). This CDR3 is built from 16 residues. Germline-derived CDR1 and CDR2 are SGHRS and YFSETQ. Trimming took 4 bases from V and 0 from J, leaving 13 bases between them. CDR3 bases: TGCGCCAGCAGCCAAAGCGGGCCCTCGAACACCGGGGAGCTGTTTTTT. It codes for CASSQSGPSNTGELFF.

V and J are TRBV27 and TRBJ1-2; tentative D call: TRBD1 (5 bases). There are 14 residues in the CDR3. CDR1 and CDR2 (germline): MNHEY, SMNVEV (reference sequence). V lost 3 bases and J lost 6, with 14 bases in between. CDR3 nucleotide sequence: TGTGCCAGCAGTTTGCCTCAGGGTACCAATGGCTACACCTTC. Its protein is CASSLPQGTNGYTF.

The rearrangement uses TRBV10-1 and TRBJ2-3; a possible D gene is TRBD1 (6 bases). The CDR3 contains 15 residues. Trimming shortened V by 3 bases and J by 5 bases, and 15 bases separated the two germline ends. Germline V gene sequence: CDR1 WNHNN, CDR2 SYGVQD (reference sequence). In DNA, the CDR3 is TGCGCCAGCAGTGATGGACAGAGGGGTAGAGATACGCAGTATTTT. Protein: CASSDGQRGRDTQYF.

The V call is TRBV6-1, the J call TRBJ2-7; 10 nucleotides align to TRBD2. Per germline, CDR1 MNHNS and CDR2 SASEGT. J was trimmed by 7 bases and V by 8 bases; bases with no gene match: 11. The CDR3 sequence is 14 residues long. CDR3 sequence: CASCRIAGGCEQYF. The CDR3 DNA sequence: TGTGCCAGCTGTCGAATAGCGGGAGGCTGTGAGCAGTACTTC.

This clone was seen only once. This sequence joins TRBV5-1 and TRBJ2-1; a weak D match, TRBD1 (6 bases). Germline CDR1 and CDR2: SGHRS and YFSETQ. Trimming shortened V by 4 bases and J by 8 bases, and 16 bases separated the two germline ends. The CDR3 is made up of 14 amino acids. The CDR3 DNA is TGCGCCAGCAGCAAAAACAGGGTTGAGGATGAGCAGTTCTTC. Translation: CASSKNRVEDEQFF.

The genes are TRBV5-1 and TRBJ2-7, with 8 bases lining up with TRBD1. This CDR3 contains 13 residues. Losses at the gene ends were 7 bases for V and 2 bases for J; bases not matched to a gene: 5. The germline V gene encodes CDR1 SGHRS and CDR2 YFSETQ. The CDR3 DNA follows: TGCGCCAGCTCGGGACAGGACACCTACGAGCAGTACTTC. Translating gives CASSGQDTYEQYF.

A single count supports this clone. This sequence joins TRBV11-3 and TRBJ1-1; D call uncertain. Deletions cut 1 base from V and 6 bases from J, with 12 bases between. CDR1 is SGHNT and CDR2 is YENEEA in the germline V gene. CDR3 size: 14 residues. CDR3 coding DNA: TGTGCCAGCAGCTTAGGGTCGTCGGGGTCTGAAGCTTTCTTT. Translating it yields CASSLGSSGSEAFF.

The J gene is TRBJ2-5, the V gene TRBV30; D not certain. Germline V gene data show CDR1 as GTSNPN and CDR2 as SVGIG (reference sequence). Deletions cut 3 bases from V and 5 bases from J, with 10 bases between. This CDR3 has 12 amino acids. The CDR3 reads CAWSPRIETQYF. CDR3 sequence (DNA): TGTGCCTGGAGCCCGAGGATTGAGACCCAGTACTTC.